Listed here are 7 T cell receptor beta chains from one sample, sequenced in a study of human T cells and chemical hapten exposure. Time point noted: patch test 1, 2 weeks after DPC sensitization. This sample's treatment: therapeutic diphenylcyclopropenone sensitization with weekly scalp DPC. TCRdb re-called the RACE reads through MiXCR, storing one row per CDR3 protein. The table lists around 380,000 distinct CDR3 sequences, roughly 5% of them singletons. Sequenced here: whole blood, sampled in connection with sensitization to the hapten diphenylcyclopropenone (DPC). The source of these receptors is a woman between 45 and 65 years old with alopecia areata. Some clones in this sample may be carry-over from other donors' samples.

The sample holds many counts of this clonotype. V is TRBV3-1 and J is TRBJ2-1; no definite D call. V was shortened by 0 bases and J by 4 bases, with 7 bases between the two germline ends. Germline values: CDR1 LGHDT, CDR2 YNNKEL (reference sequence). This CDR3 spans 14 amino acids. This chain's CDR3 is CASSQDQVYNEQFF. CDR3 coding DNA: TGTGCCAGCAGCCAAGATCAGGTGTACAATGAGCAGTTCTTC.

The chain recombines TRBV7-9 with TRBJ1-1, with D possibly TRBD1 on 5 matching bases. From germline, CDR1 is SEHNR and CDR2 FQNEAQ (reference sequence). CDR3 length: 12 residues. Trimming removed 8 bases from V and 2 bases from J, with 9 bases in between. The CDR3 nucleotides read TGTGCCAGCTGGGGCCGTAACACTGAAGCTTTCTTT. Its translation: CASWGRNTEAFF.

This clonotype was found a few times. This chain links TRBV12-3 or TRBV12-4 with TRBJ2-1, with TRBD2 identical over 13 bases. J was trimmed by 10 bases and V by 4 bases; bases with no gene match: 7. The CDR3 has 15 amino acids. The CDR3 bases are TGTGCCAGCAGTTCCTGGACTAGCGGGGGCTTCGAGCAGTTCTTC. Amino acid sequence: CASSSWTSGGFEQFF.

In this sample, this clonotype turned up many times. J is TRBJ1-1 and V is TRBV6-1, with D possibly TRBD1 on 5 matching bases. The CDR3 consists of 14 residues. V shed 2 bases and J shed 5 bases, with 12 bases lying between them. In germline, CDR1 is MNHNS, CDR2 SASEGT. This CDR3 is CASSETGAGTEAFF. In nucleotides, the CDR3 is TGTGCCAGCAGTGAAACTGGGGCGGGAACTGAAGCTTTCTTT.

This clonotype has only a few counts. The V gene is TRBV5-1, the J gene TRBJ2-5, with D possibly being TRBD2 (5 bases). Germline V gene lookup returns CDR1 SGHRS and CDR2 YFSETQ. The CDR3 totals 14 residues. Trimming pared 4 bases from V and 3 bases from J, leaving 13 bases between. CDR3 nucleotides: TGCGCCAGCAGCCAACTCGGGGTTAAAGAGACCCAGTACTTC. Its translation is CASSQLGVKETQYF.

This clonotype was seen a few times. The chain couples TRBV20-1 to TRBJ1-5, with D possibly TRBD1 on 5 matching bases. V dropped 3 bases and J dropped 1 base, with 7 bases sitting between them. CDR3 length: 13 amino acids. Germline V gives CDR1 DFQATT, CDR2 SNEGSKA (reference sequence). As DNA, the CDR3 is TGCAGTGCTAGCCAGGGAAGCAATCAGCCCCAGCATTTT. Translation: CSASQGSNQPQHF.

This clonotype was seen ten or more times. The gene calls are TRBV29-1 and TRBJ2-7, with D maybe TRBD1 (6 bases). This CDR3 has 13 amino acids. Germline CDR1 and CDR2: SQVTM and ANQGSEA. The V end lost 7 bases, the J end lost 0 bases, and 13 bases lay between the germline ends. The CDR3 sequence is CSGGGGSSYEQYF. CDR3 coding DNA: TGCAGCGGTGGGGGCGGAAGCTCCTACGAGCAGTACTTC.